This T cell receptor (beta chain) is drawn from a study of metastatic and nonmetastatic thyroid tumors. Notes on the study in general: Within blood and tumor, benign nodules reportedly had significantly lower TCR beta diversity than malignant thyroid tumors did.

This CDR3 contains 13 residues. Germline V CDR1 and CDR2: LGHNT, FRNRAP. Trimming took off 1 base at V and 11 bases at J, with 12 bases between the two ends. TCRdb redid the clone calls on the PCR reads using MiXCR. The sample shows about 24,000 clones, roughly an eighth of them seen only once. In this sample, this clone turned up many times. Its antigen remains unknown. Ahead of thyroid surgery, no patient had received treatment of any kind. The TCR comes from a female donor with papillary thyroid cancer or a benign thyroid nodule (not recorded which). Some clones in this sample may be carry-over from other donors' samples. The chain employs TRBV12-5 and TRBJ2-1; D perhaps matches TRBD2 (5 bases). Sequencing was done on a sample of blood. The CDR3 loop is CASGLETSGKQFF. CDR3 sequence (DNA): TGTGCTAGTGGTTTGGAAACTTCGGGGAAGCAGTTCTTC.